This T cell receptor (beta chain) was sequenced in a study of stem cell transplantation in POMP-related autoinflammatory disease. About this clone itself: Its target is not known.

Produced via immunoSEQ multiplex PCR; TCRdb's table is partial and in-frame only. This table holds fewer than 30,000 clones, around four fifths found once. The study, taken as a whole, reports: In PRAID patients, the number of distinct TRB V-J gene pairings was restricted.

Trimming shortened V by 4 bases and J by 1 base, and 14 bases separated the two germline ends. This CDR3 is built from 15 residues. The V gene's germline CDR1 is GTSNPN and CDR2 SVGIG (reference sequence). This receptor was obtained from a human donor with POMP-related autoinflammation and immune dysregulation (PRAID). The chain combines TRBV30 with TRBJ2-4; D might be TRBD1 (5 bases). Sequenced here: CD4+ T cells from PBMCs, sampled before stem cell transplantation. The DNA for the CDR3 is TGTGCCTGGATTAGGGGTTGTTTCGCCAAAAACATTCAGTACTTC. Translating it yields CAWIRGCFAKNIQYF.